Presented here are 6 T cell receptor beta chains from one specimen sequenced in a study of response to subunit inactivated influenza vaccine. Each CDR3 protein gets one entry after TCRdb re-called the RT-PCR reads with MiXCR. This sample has roughly 780,000 distinct CDR3 sequences, with roughly 20% found just once. Sequencing used PBMCs from blood, obtained 4 to 6 days after vaccination. The receptors were gathered from a man over 45 who received an inactivated influenza vaccine.

V usage is TRBV5-1 and J usage is TRBJ1-1, with 7 nucleotides matching TRBD1. V dropped 4 bases and J dropped 4; count of bases not matched to a gene: 7. This CDR3 is 14 amino acids long. In germline, CDR1 is SGHRS, CDR2 YFSETQ. The CDR3 DNA reads TGCGCCAGCAGCGTTTGGGGGGACAGCACTGAAGCTTTCTTT. Its protein is CASSVWGDSTEAFF.

This clonotype was found a few times. The genes are TRBV4-1 and TRBJ1-1; D not certain. This CDR3 region has 16 residues. Germline CDR1 is MGHRA and CDR2 is YSYEKL. With 0 bases removed from V and 1 base from J, the gap between germline ends came to 12 bases. CDR3 loop: CASSQDWGRANTEAFF. CDR3 coding DNA: TGCGCCAGCAGCCAAGATTGGGGAAGAGCGAACACTGAAGCTTTCTTT.

The sample holds a few counts of this clonotype. The V call is TRBV5-1, the J call TRBJ2-1, with D maybe TRBD2 (5 bases). Trimming removed 0 bases from V and 8 bases from J, with 15 bases in between. The CDR3 is 15 amino acids. Germline values: CDR1 SGHRS, CDR2 YFSETQ. CDR3 in amino acids: CASSLGLRGPDEQFF. CDR3 nucleotides: TGCGCCAGCAGCTTGGGATTACGGGGTCCCGATGAGCAGTTCTTC.

V usage is TRBV9 and J usage is TRBJ2-5, with no clear D. Per the germline V gene, CDR1 is SGDLS and CDR2 is YYNGEE. The CDR3 runs 14 residues. V lost 0 bases and J 0 bases, leaving 6 bases between the germline ends. CDR3 DNA sequence: TGTGCCAGCAGCGTAGGACATAACCAAGAGACCCAGTACTTC. It codes for CASSVGHNQETQYF.

There are a few counts of this clonotype. The chain carries TRBV20-1 and TRBJ2-1, with 10 bases fitting TRBD2. This CDR3 spans 16 amino acids. Germline V gene lookup returns CDR1 DFQATT and CDR2 SNEGSKA (reference sequence). V shed 1 base, J shed 8 bases, and the junction held 11 bases outside the gene matches. The CDR3 bases are TGCAGTGCTAGAGTCCGCTCTAGCGGGAGCTGGGATGAGCAGTTCTTC. Translated: CSARVRSSGSWDEQFF.

This clonotype was detected only a few times. The chain carries TRBV29-1 and TRBJ2-7, with D perhaps matching TRBD2 (7 bases). The CDR3 is 14 amino acids. The V end lost 7 bases, the J end lost 3 bases, and 19 bases lay between the germline ends. Germline assignment: CDR1 SQVTM and CDR2 ANQGSEA. Here the CDR3 reads CSALGGRELYEQYF. The CDR3, as DNA: TGCAGCGCTCTTGGGGGGCGGGAGCTCTACGAGCAGTACTTC.